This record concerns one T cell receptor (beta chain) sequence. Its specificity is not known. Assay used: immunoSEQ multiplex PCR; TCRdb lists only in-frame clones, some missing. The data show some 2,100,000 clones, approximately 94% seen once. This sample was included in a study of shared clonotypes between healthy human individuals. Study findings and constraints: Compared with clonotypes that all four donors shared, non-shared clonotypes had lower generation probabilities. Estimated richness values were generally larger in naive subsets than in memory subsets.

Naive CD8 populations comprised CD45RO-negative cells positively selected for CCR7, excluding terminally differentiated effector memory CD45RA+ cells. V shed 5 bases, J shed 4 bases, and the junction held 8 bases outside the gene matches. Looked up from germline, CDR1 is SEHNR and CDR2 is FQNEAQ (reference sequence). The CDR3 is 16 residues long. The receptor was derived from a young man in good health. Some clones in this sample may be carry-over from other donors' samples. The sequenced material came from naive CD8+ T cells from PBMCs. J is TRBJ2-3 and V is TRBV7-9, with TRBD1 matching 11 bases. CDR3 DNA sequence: TGTGCCAGCAGCCCACCGGGACAGGGGGACGCAGATACGCAGTATTTT. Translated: CASSPPGQGDADTQYF.